The source of this T cell receptor beta chain is a study of beta chain features in type 1 diabetes. Only a few counts were recorded for this clone. Its specificity is not known. Every isolated RNA sample was fully reverse transcribed, so sequencing captured expressed TCRB transcripts. Profiling relied on immunoSEQ multiplex PCR, and the TCRdb table lists in-frame clones only, not all of them. Altogether over 600,000 clones are present, under 15% being singletons, with the ten largest covering more than 0.095%. Germline V gives CDR1 LGHNA, CDR2 YSLEER. The CDR3 spans 14 residues. Between the trimmed V and J ends, which lost 0 bases and 8 bases, there was a span of 10 bases. General study results and limits: There was a moderate but significant shortening of TCRB CDR3s in all four CD4+ subsets of Type 1 diabetes patients.

The sample consisted of naive CD4+ T cells from blood. The sequence was collected from a man aged 25-45 years with type 1 diabetes. This rearrangement joins TRBV4-3 to TRBJ2-2; D is ambiguous. For the CDR3, the DNA is TGCGCCAGCAGCCAAGATTTTGGGGTAGGGGAGCTGTTTTTT. It codes for CASSQDFGVGELFF.